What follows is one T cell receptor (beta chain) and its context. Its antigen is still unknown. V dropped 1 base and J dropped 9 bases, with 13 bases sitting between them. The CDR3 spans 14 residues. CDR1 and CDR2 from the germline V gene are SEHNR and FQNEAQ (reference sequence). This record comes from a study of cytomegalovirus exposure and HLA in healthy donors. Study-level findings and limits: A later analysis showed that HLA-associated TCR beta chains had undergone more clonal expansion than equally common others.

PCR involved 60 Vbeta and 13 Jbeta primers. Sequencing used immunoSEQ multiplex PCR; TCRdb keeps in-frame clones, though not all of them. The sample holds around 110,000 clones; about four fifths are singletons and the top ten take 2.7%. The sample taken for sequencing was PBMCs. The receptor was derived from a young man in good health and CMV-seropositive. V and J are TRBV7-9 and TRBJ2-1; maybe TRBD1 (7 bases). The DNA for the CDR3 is TGTGCCAGCAGCTTAGGGCGGGACAGCAGTGAGCAGTTCTTC. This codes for CASSLGRDSSEQFF.